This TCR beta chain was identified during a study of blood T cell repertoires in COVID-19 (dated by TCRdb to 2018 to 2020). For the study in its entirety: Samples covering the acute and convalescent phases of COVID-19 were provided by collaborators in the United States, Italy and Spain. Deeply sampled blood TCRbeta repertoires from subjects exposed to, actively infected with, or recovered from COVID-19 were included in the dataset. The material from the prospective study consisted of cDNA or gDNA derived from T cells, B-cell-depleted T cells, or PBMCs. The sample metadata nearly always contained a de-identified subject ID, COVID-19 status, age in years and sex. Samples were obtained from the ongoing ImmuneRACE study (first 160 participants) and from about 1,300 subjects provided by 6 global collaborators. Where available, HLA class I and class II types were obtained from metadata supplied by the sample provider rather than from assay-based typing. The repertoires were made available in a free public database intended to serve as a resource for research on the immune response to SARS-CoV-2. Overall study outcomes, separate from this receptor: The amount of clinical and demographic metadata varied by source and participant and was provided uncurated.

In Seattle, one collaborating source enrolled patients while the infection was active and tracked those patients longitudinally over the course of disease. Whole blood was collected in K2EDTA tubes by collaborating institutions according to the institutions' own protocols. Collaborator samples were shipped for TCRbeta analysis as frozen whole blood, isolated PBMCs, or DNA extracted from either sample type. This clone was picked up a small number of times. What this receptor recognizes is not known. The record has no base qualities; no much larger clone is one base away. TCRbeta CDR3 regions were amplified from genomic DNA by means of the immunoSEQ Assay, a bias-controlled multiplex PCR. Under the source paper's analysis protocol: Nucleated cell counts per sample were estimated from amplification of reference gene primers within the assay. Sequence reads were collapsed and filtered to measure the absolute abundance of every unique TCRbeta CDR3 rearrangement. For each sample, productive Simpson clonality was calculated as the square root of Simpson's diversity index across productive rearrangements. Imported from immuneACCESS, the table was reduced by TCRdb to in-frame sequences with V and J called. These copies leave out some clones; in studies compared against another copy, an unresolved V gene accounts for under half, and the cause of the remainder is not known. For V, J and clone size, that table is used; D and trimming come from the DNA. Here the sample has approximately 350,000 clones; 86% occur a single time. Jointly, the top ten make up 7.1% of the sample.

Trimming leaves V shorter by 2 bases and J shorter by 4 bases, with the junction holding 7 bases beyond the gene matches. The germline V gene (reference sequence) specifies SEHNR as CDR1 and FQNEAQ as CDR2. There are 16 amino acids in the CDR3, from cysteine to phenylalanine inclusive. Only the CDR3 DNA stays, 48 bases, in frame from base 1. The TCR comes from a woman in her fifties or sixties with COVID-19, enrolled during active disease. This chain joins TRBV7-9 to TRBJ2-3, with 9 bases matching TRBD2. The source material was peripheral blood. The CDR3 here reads CASSLSLRGGPDTQYF. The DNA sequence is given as TGTGCCAGCAGCTTAAGTCTGCGGGGGGGCCCAGATACGCAGTATTTT.